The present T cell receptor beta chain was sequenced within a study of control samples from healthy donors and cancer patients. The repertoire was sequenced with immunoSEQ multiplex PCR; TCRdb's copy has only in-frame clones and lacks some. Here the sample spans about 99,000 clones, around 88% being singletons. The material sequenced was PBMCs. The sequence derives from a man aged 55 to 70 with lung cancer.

In DNA, the CDR3 is TGTGCCAGCAGCCAGCTATCGGGAGAAGAGACCCAGTACTTC. Its protein product is CASSQLSGEETQYF. The chain has TRBV3-1 (or the pseudogene TRBV3-2) and TRBJ2-5, with D possibly matching TRBD2 (6 bases). Germline CDR1 and CDR2: LGHDT and YNNKEL (reference sequence). The V end was cut by 3 bases, the J end by 3 bases, with 11 bases between. This CDR3 has 14 amino acids.